This passage covers 21 T cell receptor beta chains from one sample sequenced in a study of immune evolution from preneoplasia to lung adenocarcinoma (TCRdb year 2021). The library was produced with the immunoSEQ multiplex PCR assay. This immuneACCESS table, as held by TCRdb, lists in-frame sequences with V and J called but not all clones. Of the missing ones, under half trace to an unresolved V gene in checked studies; the others have no known cause. The sample profile shows 6,000 to 8,000 clones; 75% to 90% of them were found once. The leading ten clones occupy about 2.7% of the sample. Sequences were obtained from FFPE lung adenocarcinoma in situ tissue. The sample's cell subset or site label is to be understood as: preinvasive adenocarcinoma in situ (AIS). Receptors were obtained from a donor aged 70 or over with lung adenocarcinoma.

The rearrangement joins TRBV19 to TRBJ2-7; no definite D call. CDR1 is LNHDA and CDR2 is SQIVND in the germline V gene (reference sequence). The CDR3 covers 11 residues. Trimming took off 9 bases at V and 6 bases at J, with 12 bases between the two ends. This CDR3 reads CASGVFGEQYF. The CDR3 DNA reads as TGTGCCAGCGGAGTTTTTGGCGAGCAGTACTTC. Together with reference TRBV19 and TRBJ2-7, the CDR3 gives the full variable domain: DGGITQSPKYLFRKEGQNVTLSCEQNLNHDAMYWYRQDPGQGLRLIYYSQIVNDFQKGDIAEGYSVSREKKESFPLTVTSAQKNPTAFYLCASGVFGEQYFGPGTRLTVT.

This chain joins TRBV9 and TRBJ1-4, with unresolved D. V shed 3 bases and J shed 4 bases, with 13 bases lying between them. CDR3 length equals 15 residues. The germline V gene encodes CDR1 SGDLS and CDR2 YYNGEE. CDR3 bases: TGTGCCAGCAGCGGTGGTTCGGTGGGTAATGAAAAACTGTTTTTT. Residues: CASSGGSVGNEKLFF.

This chain connects TRBV19 to TRBJ2-7, with TRBD1 matching over 8 bases. The CDR3 is 18 residues long. Germline CDR1 is LNHDA and CDR2 is SQIVND (reference sequence). With V trimmed by 4 bases and J by 3 bases, 17 bases remained unmatched. The CDR3 DNA sequence: TGTGCCAGTAGTAGAGGATTGAGGGGGACAGGTAAAATCTACGAGCAGTACTTC. Amino acids: CASSRGLRGTGKIYEQYF.

This chain links TRBV5-6 with TRBJ2-1; TRBD1 is a possible D gene (5 bases). CDR3 length equals 13 residues. Germline V gene data show CDR1 as SGHDT and CDR2 as YYEEEE. V dropped 1 base and J dropped 9 bases, with 11 bases sitting between them. The CDR3 nucleotides are TGTGCCAGCAGCTTGTCACAGGTGATTGAGCAGTTCTTC. Translating it yields CASSLSQVIEQFF. Combining the CDR3 with reference TRBV5-6 and TRBJ2-1 gives the whole variable domain DAGVTQSPTHLIKTRGQQVTLRCSPKSGHDTVSWYQQALGQGPQFIFQYYEEEERQRGNFPDRFSGHQFPNYSSELNVNALLLGDSALYLCASSLSQVIEQFFGPGTRLTVL.

J is TRBJ2-5 and V is TRBV6-5, with 11 bases matching TRBD1. The germline gives CDR1 MNHEY, CDR2 SVGAGI. This CDR3 has 15 amino acids. V shed 6 bases and J 4 bases; nucleotides not matched to a gene: 7. CDR3 nucleotides: TGTGCCAGCAGGCTAAAGGGACAGGGGGTAGAGACCCAGTACTTC. It encodes CASRLKGQGVETQYF.

The CDR3 loop reads CAWSVRGEGGYTF. The CDR3 DNA follows: TGTGCCTGGAGTGTACGGGGAGAAGGTGGCTACACCTTC. The rearrangement uses TRBV30 and TRBJ1-2; D is undetermined. This CDR3 is built from 13 residues. Germline V gene sequence: CDR1 GTSNPN, CDR2 SVGIG (reference sequence). Trimming left V 0 bases short and J 7 bases short, with 12 bases between. The full variable domain, with the rest looked up from reference TRBV30 and TRBJ1-2, is SQTIHQWPATLVQPVGSPLSLECTVEGTSNPNLYWYRQAAGRGLQLLFYSVGIGQISSEVPQNLSASRPQDRQFILSSKKLLLSDSGFYLCAWSVRGEGGYTFGSGTRLTVV.

The chain carries TRBV7-8 and TRBJ1-1, with 9 bases aligning to TRBD1. CDR3 size: 16 residues. CDR1 and CDR2 from the germline V gene are SGHVS and FQNEAQ. V shed 6 bases, J shed 1 base, and the junction held 9 bases outside the gene matches. The CDR3, as DNA: TGTGCCAGCAGGCCAACAGGGGGCTCGAGGAACACTGAAGCTTTCTTT. Amino acid sequence: CASRPTGGSRNTEAFF. Full variable domain (missing parts from reference TRBV7-8 and TRBJ1-1): GAGVSQSPRYKVAKRGQDVALRCDPISGHVSLFWYQQALGQGPEFLTYFQNEAQLDKSGLPSDRFFAERPEGSVSTLKIQRTQQEDSAVYLCASRPTGGSRNTEAFFGQGTRLTVV.

The table lists this clone with a count of one. Germline is not matched at one junction end, which may reflect a read error. The chain employs TRBV19 and TRBJ1-2; 9 nucleotides align to TRBD1. This CDR3 contains 18 residues. Per the germline V gene, CDR1 is LNHDA and CDR2 is SQIVND (reference sequence). The CDR3 DNA reads as TGTGTCAGTAGTATATTCGCCGGGACAGGGAAGTTATGGGGTGGCTACACCTTC. Protein sequence: CVSSIFAGTGKLWGGYTF. The complete variable domain, with remaining parts taken from reference TRBV19 and TRBJ1-2, reads DGGITQSPKYLFRKEGQNVTLSCEQNLNHDAMYWYRQDPGQGLRLIYYSQIVNDFQKGDIAEGYSVSREKKESFPLTVTSAQKNPTAFYLCVSSIFAGTGKLWGGYTFGSGTRLTVV.

The chain couples TRBV29-1 to TRBJ1-1, with TRBD1 identical over 9 bases. This CDR3 has 11 amino acids. V dropped 4 bases and J dropped 13; count of bases not matched to a gene: 7. The germline gives CDR1 SQVTM, CDR2 ANQGSEA. The CDR3 nucleotides read TGCAGCGTTGCTCGAGGGGACAGGGATTTCTTT. The encoded protein is CSVARGDRDFF.

The V gene is TRBV6-6, the J gene TRBJ2-1; 9 bases fit TRBD2. The V segment lost 7 bases and the J segment 5 bases; nucleotides outside the gene matches: 9. Germline V gene data show CDR1 as MNHNY and CDR2 as SVGAGI (reference sequence). The length of the CDR3 is 15 residues. The CDR3 DNA follows: TGTGCCAGCATACTGACTAGCGGAGCCAACAATGAGCAGTTCTTC. Translated, it gives CASILTSGANNEQFF.

The CDR3 bases are TGTGCCAGCAGTCAGACTAGCGGAAGCACAGATACGCAGTATTTT. Protein sequence: CASSQTSGSTDTQYF. V and J are TRBV6-4 and TRBJ2-3; 9 nucleotides agree with TRBD2. The V gene end was trimmed by 5 bases and the J gene end by 0 bases; junction bases not matched to a gene: 3. Germline V gives CDR1 MRHNA, CDR2 SNTAGT. The CDR3 spans 15 residues.

This chain joins TRBV20-1 and TRBJ1-1, with a possible D match to TRBD1 (6 bases). V lost 6 bases, J lost 10 bases, and 15 bases lay in between. Germline-derived CDR1 and CDR2 are DFQATT and SNEGSKA (reference sequence). The CDR3 covers 11 residues. CDR3: CSAGPAGAAFF. The CDR3, as DNA: TGCAGTGCCGGACCAGCAGGGGCAGCTTTCTTT.

The genes are TRBV11-2 and TRBJ2-1; 8 nucleotides line up with TRBD2. The CDR3 sequence is 18 residues long. Germline CDR1 reads SGHAT; CDR2 reads FQNNGV. After removal of 0 bases from V and 3 bases from J, the junction contained 10 bases not matched to a gene. The CDR3 DNA is TGTGCCAGCAGCTTAGAGGGATTAGCGGGGCCCAACTACAATGAGCAGTTCTTC. The encoded protein is CASSLEGLAGPNYNEQFF.

V is TRBV18 and J is TRBJ1-1; D gene ambiguous. Trimming removed 6 bases at V and 4 bases at J, with 12 bases between. The V gene's germline CDR1 is KGHSH and CDR2 LQKENI. The CDR3 sequence is 13 residues long. The CDR3 DNA reads TGTGCCAGCTCGCCCCCGCAGAGCACTGAAGCTTTCTTT. Protein sequence: CASSPPQSTEAFF. Full variable domain (remainder filled in from reference TRBV18 and TRBJ1-1): NAGVMQNPRHLVRRRGQEARLRCSPMKGHSHVYWYRQLPEEGLKFMVYLQKENIIDESGMPKERFSAEFPKEGPSILRIQQVVRGDSAAYFCASSPPQSTEAFFGQGTRLTVV.

This chain joins TRBV7-9 and TRBJ1-2; D not resolved. CDR3 length: 13 amino acids. The V and J ends lost 5 bases and 4 bases respectively, with 11 bases between them. CDR1 is SEHNR and CDR2 is FQNEAQ in the germline V gene (reference sequence). The CDR3: CASSRGRTYGYTF. The CDR3 nucleotides read TGTGCCAGCAGCCGCGGACGAACCTATGGCTACACCTTC.

In this sample, this clone turned up a few times. The CDR3 protein is CASSFGNTEAFF. CDR3 DNA: TGCGCCAGCAGCTTTGGGAACACTGAAGCTTTCTTT. The chain combines TRBV5-1 with TRBJ1-1; D is unresolved. The CDR3 contains 12 residues. Germline-derived CDR1 and CDR2 are SGHRS and YFSETQ. V dropped 2 bases and J dropped 1 base, with 3 bases sitting between them. The full variable domain, its missing parts supplied by reference TRBV5-1 and TRBJ1-1, is KAGVTQTPRYLIKTRGQQVTLSCSPISGHRSVSWYQQTPGQGLQFLFEYFSETQRNKGNFPGRFSGRQFSNSRSEMNVSTLELGDSALYLCASSFGNTEAFFGQGTRLTVV.

The V call is TRBV5-4, the J call TRBJ2-3, with a weak D call TRBD1 (6 bases). V was trimmed by 4 bases and J by 5 bases, leaving 14 bases between them. This CDR3 has 14 residues. Germline CDR1 reads SGHNT; CDR2 reads YYREEE (reference sequence). The CDR3: CASSRTGSVDTQYF. In DNA, the CDR3 is TGTGCCAGCAGCCGTACAGGGTCCGTAGATACGCAGTATTTT.

The rearrangement joins TRBV7-2 to TRBJ2-5, with 11 nucleotides matching TRBD2. Trimming at V came to 5 bases and at J to 4 bases, leaving 3 bases not matched to a gene. CDR1 and CDR2 (germline): SGHTA, FQGNSA. This CDR3 is built from 14 residues. The CDR3 nucleotides are TGTGCCAGCAGCCCTGGACTAGCGGGAGAGACCCAGTACTTC. It translates to CASSPGLAGETQYF.

The chain has TRBV27 and TRBJ2-3, with TRBD1 as a possible D gene (6 bases). Trimming cost V 5 bases and J 4 bases, with 19 bases left between them. Germline V gene sequence: CDR1 MNHEY, CDR2 SMNVEV (reference sequence). The CDR3 length is 16 residues. The CDR3 nucleotides are TGTGCCAGCAGTCTTGGACAGCAACCATTGGCAGATACGCAGTATTTT. Translating it yields CASSLGQQPLADTQYF.

The chain has TRBV28 and TRBJ1-1; D may be TRBD1 (5 bases). Germline lookup yields CDR1 MDHEN and CDR2 SYDVKM. There are 13 residues in the CDR3. V dropped 1 base and J dropped 10 bases, with 13 bases sitting between them. In DNA form, the CDR3 reads TGTGCCAGCAGTTTATTACAGGATCTTGGAGCTTTCTTT. This translates into CASSLLQDLGAFF.

The rearrangement joins TRBV29-1 to TRBJ2-3; D is undetermined. CDR3 length: 13 residues. The germline V gene has CDR1 SQVTM and CDR2 ANQGSEA. V dropped 8 bases and J dropped 5 bases, with 17 bases sitting between them. DNA of the CDR3: TGCAGCTACTCGTCCGGGCCTCAAGATACGCAGTATTTT. It encodes CSYSSGPQDTQYF.